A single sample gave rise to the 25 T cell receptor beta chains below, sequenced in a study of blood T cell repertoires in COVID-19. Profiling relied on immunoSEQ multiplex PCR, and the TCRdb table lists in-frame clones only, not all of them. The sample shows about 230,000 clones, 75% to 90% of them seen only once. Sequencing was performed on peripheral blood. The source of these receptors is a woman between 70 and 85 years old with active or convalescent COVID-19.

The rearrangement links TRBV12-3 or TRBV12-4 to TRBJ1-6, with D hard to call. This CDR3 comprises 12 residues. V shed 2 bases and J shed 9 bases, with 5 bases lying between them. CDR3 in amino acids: CASSLLLSPLHF. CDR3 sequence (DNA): TGTGCCAGCAGTTTACTCCTTTCACCCCTCCACTTT.

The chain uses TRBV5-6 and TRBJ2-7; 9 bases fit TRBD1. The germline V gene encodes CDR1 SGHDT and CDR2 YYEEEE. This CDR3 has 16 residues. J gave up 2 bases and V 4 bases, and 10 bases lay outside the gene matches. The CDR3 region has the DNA TGTGCCAGCAGCCAATTACAGGGGGCTCTCCCCTACGAGCAGTACTTC. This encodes CASSQLQGALPYEQYF. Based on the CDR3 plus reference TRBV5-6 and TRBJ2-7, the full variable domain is DAGVTQSPTHLIKTRGQQVTLRCSPKSGHDTVSWYQQALGQGPQFIFQYYEEEERQRGNFPDRFSGHQFPNYSSELNVNALLLGDSALYLCASSQLQGALPYEQYFGPGTRLTVT.

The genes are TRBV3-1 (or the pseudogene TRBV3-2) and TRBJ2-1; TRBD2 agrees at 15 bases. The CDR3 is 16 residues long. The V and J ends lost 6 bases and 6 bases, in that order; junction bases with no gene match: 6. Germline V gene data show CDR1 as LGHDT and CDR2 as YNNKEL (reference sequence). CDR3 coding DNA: TGTGCCAGCAGTATACTGGGACTAGCGGGAGGCAATGAGCAGTTCTTC. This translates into CASSILGLAGGNEQFF.

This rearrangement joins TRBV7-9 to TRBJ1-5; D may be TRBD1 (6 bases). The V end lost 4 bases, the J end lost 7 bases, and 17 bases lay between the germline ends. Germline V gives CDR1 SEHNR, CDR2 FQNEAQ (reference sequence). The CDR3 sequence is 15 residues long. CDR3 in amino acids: CASSSQTGVGQPQHF. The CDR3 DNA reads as TGTGCCAGCAGCTCTCAGACAGGAGTAGGCCAGCCCCAGCATTTT.

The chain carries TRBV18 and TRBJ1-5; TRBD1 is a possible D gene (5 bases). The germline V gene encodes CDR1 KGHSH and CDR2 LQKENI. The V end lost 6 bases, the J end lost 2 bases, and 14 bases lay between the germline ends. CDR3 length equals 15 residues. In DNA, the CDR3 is TGTGCCAGCTCGCAGGGCACAGTGGGCAATCAGCCCCAGCATTTT. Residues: CASSQGTVGNQPQHF.

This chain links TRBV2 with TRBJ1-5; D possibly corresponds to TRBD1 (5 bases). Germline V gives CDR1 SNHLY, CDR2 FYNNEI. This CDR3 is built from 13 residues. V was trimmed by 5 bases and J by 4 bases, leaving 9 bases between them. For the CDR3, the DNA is TGTGCCAGCAGTTGGGGGGAGAATCAGCCCCAGCATTTT. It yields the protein CASSWGENQPQHF.

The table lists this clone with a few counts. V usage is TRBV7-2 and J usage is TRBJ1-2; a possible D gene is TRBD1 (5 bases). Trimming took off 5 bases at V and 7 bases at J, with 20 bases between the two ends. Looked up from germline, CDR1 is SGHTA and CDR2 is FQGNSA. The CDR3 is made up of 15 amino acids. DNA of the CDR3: TGTGCCAGCAGCCCCAGCTCGGCAGGGAGGGTTGGCTACACCTTC. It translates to CASSPSSAGRVGYTF.

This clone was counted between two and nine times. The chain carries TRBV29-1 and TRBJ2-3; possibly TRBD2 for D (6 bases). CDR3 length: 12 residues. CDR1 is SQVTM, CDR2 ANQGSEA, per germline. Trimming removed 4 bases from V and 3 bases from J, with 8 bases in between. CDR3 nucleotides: TGCAGCGTTGGGAGGGAGACAGATACGCAGTATTTT. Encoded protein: CSVGRETDTQYF.

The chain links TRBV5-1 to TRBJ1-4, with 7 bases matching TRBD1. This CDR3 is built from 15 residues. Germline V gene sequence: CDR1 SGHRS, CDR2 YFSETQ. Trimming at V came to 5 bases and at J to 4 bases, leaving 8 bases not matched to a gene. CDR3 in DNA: TGCGCCAGCAGACATGGGACAGCTTTTAATGAAAAACTGTTTTTT. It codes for CASRHGTAFNEKLFF. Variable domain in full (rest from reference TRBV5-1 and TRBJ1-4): KAGVTQTPRYLIKTRGQQVTLSCSPISGHRSVSWYQQTPGQGLQFLFEYFSETQRNKGNFPGRFSGRQFSNSRSEMNVSTLELGDSALYLCASRHGTAFNEKLFFGSGTQLSVL.

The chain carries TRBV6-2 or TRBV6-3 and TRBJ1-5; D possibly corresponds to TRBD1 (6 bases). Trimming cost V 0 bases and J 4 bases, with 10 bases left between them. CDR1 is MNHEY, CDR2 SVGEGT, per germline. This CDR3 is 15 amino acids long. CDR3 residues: CASSYSQGWNQPQHF. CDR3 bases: TGTGCCAGCAGTTACTCGCAGGGGTGGAATCAGCCCCAGCATTTT.

CDR3 nucleotide sequence: TGTGCCAGTAGTTCCCCACCGGGGAAAGGAATACATGGCTACACCTTC. Protein: CASSSPPGKGIHGYTF. V gene TRBV19 combines with J gene TRBJ1-2; no reliable D call. Germline V gene lookup returns CDR1 LNHDA and CDR2 SQIVND (reference sequence). This CDR3 spans 16 amino acids. Trimming removed 5 bases at V and 6 bases at J, with 22 bases between.

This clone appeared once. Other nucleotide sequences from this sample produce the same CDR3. The CDR3 is CASSPGTSGTDTQYF. The CDR3 nucleotides read TGCGCCAGCAGCCCCGGGACTAGCGGAACAGATACGCAGTATTTT. The chain is built from TRBV5-1 and TRBJ2-3; 11 nucleotides line up with TRBD2. Trimming took 4 bases from V and 3 from J; bases not matched to a gene: 4. This CDR3 spans 15 amino acids. Germline values: CDR1 SGHRS, CDR2 YFSETQ.

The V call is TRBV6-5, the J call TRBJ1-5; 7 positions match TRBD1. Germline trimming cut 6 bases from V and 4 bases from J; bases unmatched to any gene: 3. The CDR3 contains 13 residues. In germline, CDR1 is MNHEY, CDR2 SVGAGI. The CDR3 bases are TGTGCCAGCAGGGACAGGCTTAATCAGCCCCAGCATTTT. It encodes CASRDRLNQPQHF.

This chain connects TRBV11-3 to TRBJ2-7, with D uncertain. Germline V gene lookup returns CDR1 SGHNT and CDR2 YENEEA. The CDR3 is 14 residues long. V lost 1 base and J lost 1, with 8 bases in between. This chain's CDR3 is CASSLGAISYEQYF. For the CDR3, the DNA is TGTGCCAGCAGCTTAGGGGCCATTTCCTACGAGCAGTACTTC.

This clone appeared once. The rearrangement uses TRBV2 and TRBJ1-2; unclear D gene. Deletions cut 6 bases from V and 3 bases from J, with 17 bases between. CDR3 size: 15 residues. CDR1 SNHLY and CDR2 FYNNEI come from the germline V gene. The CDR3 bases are TGTGCCAGCAGAAGAGGCCCGGGGAGTGACTATGGCTACACCTTC. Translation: CASRRGPGSDYGYTF.

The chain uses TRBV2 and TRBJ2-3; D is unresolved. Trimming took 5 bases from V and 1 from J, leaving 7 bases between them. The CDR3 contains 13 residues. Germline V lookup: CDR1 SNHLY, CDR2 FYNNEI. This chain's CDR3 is CASSPQGTDTQYF. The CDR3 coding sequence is TGTGCCAGCAGTCCTCAGGGCACAGATACGCAGTATTTT.

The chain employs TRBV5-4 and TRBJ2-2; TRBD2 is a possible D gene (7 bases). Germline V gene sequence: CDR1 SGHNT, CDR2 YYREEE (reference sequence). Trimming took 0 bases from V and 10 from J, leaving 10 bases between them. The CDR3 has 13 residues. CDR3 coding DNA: TGTGCCAGCAGCTTGGTGGGGGGGCAGGAGCTGTTTTTT. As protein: CASSLVGGQELFF.

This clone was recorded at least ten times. Here the CDR3 reads CASSPRTEYWSGANVLTF. The CDR3 DNA reads TGTGCCAGCAGCCCGCGGACAGAATACTGGTCTGGGGCCAACGTCCTGACTTTC. The chain recombines TRBV7-2 with TRBJ2-6, with a weak D call TRBD1 (6 bases). The CDR3 sequence is 18 residues long. The germline gives CDR1 SGHTA, CDR2 FQGNSA. Deletions cut 5 bases from V and 1 base from J, with 18 bases between. Full variable domain (missing parts from reference TRBV7-2 and TRBJ2-6): GAGVSQSPSNKVTEKGKDVELRCDPISGHTALYWYRQSLGQGLEFLIYFQGNSAPDKSGLPSDRFSAERTGGSVSTLTIQRTQQEDSAVYLCASSPRTEYWSGANVLTFGAGSRLTVL.

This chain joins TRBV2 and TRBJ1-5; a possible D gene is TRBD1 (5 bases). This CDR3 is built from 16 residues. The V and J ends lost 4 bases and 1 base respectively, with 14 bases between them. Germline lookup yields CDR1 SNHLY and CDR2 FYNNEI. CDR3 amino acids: CASSVITGESNQPQHF. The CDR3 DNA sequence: TGTGCCAGCAGTGTTATCACGGGGGAGAGCAATCAGCCCCAGCATTTT.

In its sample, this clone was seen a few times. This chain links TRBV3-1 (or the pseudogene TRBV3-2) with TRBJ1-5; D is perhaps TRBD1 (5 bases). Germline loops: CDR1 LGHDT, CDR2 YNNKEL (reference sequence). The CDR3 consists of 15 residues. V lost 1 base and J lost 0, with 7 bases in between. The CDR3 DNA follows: TGTGCCAGCAGCCAAGGTGACAGTAGCAATCAGCCCCAGCATTTT. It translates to CASSQGDSSNQPQHF.

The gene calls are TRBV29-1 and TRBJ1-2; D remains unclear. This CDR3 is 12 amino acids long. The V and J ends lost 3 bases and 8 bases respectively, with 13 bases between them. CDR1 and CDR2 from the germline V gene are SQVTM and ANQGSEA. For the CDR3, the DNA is TGCAGCGTTGAGGAGTTCCGAAGGGGCTACACCTTC. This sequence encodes CSVEEFRRGYTF. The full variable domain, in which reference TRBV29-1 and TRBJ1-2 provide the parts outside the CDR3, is SAVISQKPSRDICQRGTSLTIQCQVDSQVTMMFWYRQQPGQSLTLIATANQGSEATYESGFVIDKFPISRPNLTFSTLTVSNMSPEDSSIYLCSVEEFRRGYTFGSGTRLTVV.

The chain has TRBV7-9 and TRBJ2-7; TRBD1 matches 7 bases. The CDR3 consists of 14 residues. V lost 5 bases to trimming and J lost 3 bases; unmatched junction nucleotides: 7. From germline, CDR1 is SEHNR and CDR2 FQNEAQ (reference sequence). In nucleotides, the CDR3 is TGTGCCAGCAGCAGCCCGGGACAGTTCTACGAGCAGTACTTC. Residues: CASSSPGQFYEQYF.

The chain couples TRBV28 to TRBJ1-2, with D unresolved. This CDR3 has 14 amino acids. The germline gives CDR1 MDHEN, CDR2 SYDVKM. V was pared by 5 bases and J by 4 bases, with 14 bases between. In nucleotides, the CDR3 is TGTGCCAGCAGTCCCCCTTGGTCGGGCTATGGCTACACCTTC. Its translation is CASSPPWSGYGYTF.

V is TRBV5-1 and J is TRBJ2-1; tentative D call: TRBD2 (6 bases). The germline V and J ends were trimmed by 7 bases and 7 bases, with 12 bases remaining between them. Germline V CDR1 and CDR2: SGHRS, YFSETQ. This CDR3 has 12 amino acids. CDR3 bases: TGCGCCAGCCGATCGGAGGGAAATGAGCAGTTCTTC. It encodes CASRSEGNEQFF.

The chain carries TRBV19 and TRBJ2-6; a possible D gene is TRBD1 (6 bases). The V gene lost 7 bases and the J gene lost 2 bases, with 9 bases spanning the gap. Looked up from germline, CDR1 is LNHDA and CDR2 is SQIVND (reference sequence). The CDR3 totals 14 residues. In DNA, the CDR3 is TGTGCCAGTAACCCAGGGGCTGGGGCCAACGTCCTGACTTTC. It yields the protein CASNPGAGANVLTF.